The present TCR beta chain was sequenced within a study of metastatic and nonmetastatic thyroid tumors. The overall study: Repertoires of blood and of tissue (tumor or nodule) from malignant and benign thyroid patients were compared.

TCRdb reanalyzed the PCR reads with MiXCR. The sample consists of tens of thousands of clones, 24% of them appearing once. This clone qualifies as medium-sized (0.01 to 0.1%). Not a single patient had been given any form of treatment at any point before undergoing thyroid surgery. This TCR came from a female donor with papillary thyroid cancer or a benign thyroid nodule (not recorded which). Some clones in this sample may be carry-over from other donors' samples. Input material: tumor tissue.

The CDR3 DNA reads as TGTGCCAGCACCACAGGGGGCCTCCCCTACGAGCAGTACTTC. Residues: CASTTGGLPYEQYF. The V and J genes are TRBV28 and TRBJ2-7; 9 nucleotides agree with TRBD1. The V and J ends lost 7 bases and 2 bases, in that order; junction bases with no gene match: 6. This CDR3 spans 14 amino acids. CDR1 is MDHEN, CDR2 SYDVKM, per germline.